A selection of T cell receptor beta chains follows, all from one sample in a study of breast tumors, draining lymph nodes, adjacent tissues. One entry per CDR3 protein, called by TCRdb with MiXCR from the multiplex PCR reads. The sample contains around 70,000 distinct CDR3 sequences, around two fifths of which appear only once. The sequenced material came from breast tumor tissue. These receptor sequences come from a female donor with breast cancer. Some clones in this sample may be carry-over from other donors' samples. Each CDR3 is given with its conserved first and last residue. D genes are given only for firm matches. A clone size is listed for some rows: how often the clone was seen (once, few, many), or a class if it is expanded.

v_gene: TRBV9; abundance: -; j_gene: TRBJ1-2; d_gene: -; CDR3aa: CASSPLGGQGVLRQDGYTF; CDR3nt: TGTGCCAGCAGCCCCCTCGGAGGACAAGGGGTTTTAAGACAGGATGGCTACACCTTC
v_gene: TRBV12-3/TRBV12-4; abundance: -; j_gene: TRBJ1-1; d_gene: -; CDR3aa: CASSLARQGRTEAFF; CDR3nt: TGTGCCAGCAGTTTAGCGCGCCAGGGAAGGACTGAAGCTTTCTTT
v_gene: TRBV24-1; abundance: -; j_gene: TRBJ2-5; d_gene: -; CDR3aa: CTTSVLSLRAGEGTQYF; CDR3nt: TGTACCACCAGTGTACTCTCCCTACGAGCGGGTGAAGGGACCCAGTACTTC
v_gene: TRBV4-1; abundance: many; j_gene: TRBJ1-2; d_gene: -; CDR3aa: CASSPVPTRVDYGYTF; CDR3nt: TGCGCCAGCAGCCCTGTGCCCACCCGGGTTGACTATGGCTACACCTTC
v_gene: TRBV20-1; abundance: -; j_gene: TRBJ1-3; d_gene: -; CDR3aa: CSARGGRNTIYF; CDR3nt: TGCAGTGCTAGAGGAGGCCGGAACACCATATATTTT
v_gene: TRBV5-1; abundance: medium-sized; j_gene: TRBJ2-2; d_gene: -; CDR3aa: CASSLVGTARTGELFF; CDR3nt: TGCGCCAGCAGCTTGGTCGGGACGGCAAGGACCGGGGAGCTGTTTTTT
v_gene: TRBV10-3; abundance: many; j_gene: TRBJ2-6; d_gene: -; CDR3aa: CAILVGGTGANVLTF; CDR3nt: TGTGCCATCCTAGTGGGTGGTACTGGGGCCAACGTCCTGACTTTC
v_gene: TRBV4-2; abundance: -; j_gene: TRBJ2-7; d_gene: TRBD2; CDR3aa: CASSHVGRIGLAGDVYEQYF; CDR3nt: TGTGCCAGCAGCCACGTTGGAAGGATTGGGCTAGCGGGAGATGTCTACGAGCAGTACTTC
v_gene: TRBV4-1; abundance: -; j_gene: TRBJ2-5; d_gene: -; CDR3aa: CASSQEGLRGQETQYF; CDR3nt: TGCGCCAGCAGCCAAGAGGGGCTCAGGGGCCAAGAGACCCAGTACTTC
v_gene: TRBV7-6; abundance: -; j_gene: TRBJ1-6; d_gene: TRBD1; CDR3aa: CASSLATGGPATRSPLHF; CDR3nt: TGTGCCAGCAGCTTAGCTACAGGGGGGCCTGCCACTAGGTCACCCCTCCACTTT
v_gene: TRBV5-1; abundance: -; j_gene: TRBJ1-3; d_gene: TRBD1; CDR3aa: CASSWDRRDTIYF; CDR3nt: TGCGCCAGCAGCTGGGACAGACGCGACACCATATATTTT
v_gene: TRBV25-1; abundance: -; j_gene: TRBJ1-2; d_gene: -; CDR3aa: CASSAGNGYTF; CDR3nt: TGTGCCAGCAGCGCCGGGAATGGCTACACCTTC
v_gene: TRBV14; abundance: many; j_gene: TRBJ1-2; d_gene: -; CDR3aa: CASSHTRADYGYTF; CDR3nt: TGTGCCAGCAGCCATACCAGGGCCGACTATGGCTACACCTTC
v_gene: TRBV12-3/TRBV12-4; abundance: once; j_gene: TRBJ2-2; d_gene: -; CDR3aa: CASSRNAGELFF; CDR3nt: TGTGCCAGCAGTCGTAACGCCGGGGAGCTGTTTTTT
v_gene: TRBV5-1; abundance: -; j_gene: TRBJ2-1; d_gene: TRBD2; CDR3aa: CASSVDGGGGNEQSF; CDR3nt: TGCGCCAGCAGCGTGGATGGCGGGGGAGGAAATGAGCAGTCCTTC
v_gene: TRBV24-1; abundance: many; j_gene: TRBJ2-7; d_gene: TRBD1; CDR3aa: CATSAGVDRGRGEQYF; CDR3nt: TGTGCCACCAGTGCCGGCGTCGACAGGGGGCGGGGGGAGCAGTACTTC
v_gene: TRBV12-3/TRBV12-4; abundance: many; j_gene: TRBJ2-1; d_gene: TRBD2; CDR3aa: CASREWGGSSYNEQFF; CDR3nt: TGTGCCAGCAGAGAATGGGGCGGGAGCTCCTACAATGAGCAGTTCTTC
v_gene: TRBV6-1; abundance: many; j_gene: TRBJ2-1; d_gene: TRBD2; CDR3aa: CATALARNNEQFF; CDR3nt: TGTGCCACCGCACTAGCGAGAAACAATGAGCAGTTCTTC
v_gene: TRBV7-9; abundance: many; j_gene: TRBJ1-6; d_gene: -; CDR3aa: CASSLLASGSPLHF; CDR3nt: TGTGCCAGCAGCTTGCTCGCCAGCGGTTCACCCCTCCACTTT
v_gene: TRBV7-8; abundance: once; j_gene: TRBJ1-2; d_gene: TRBD1; CDR3aa: CASSSLGTGAPNYGYTF; CDR3nt: TGTGCCAGCAGCTCCCTCGGGACAGGGGCTCCTAACTATGGCTACACCTTC
v_gene: TRBV20-1; abundance: many; j_gene: TRBJ2-7; d_gene: -; CDR3aa: CSARDAGQRYEQYF; CDR3nt: TGCAGTGCTAGAGATGCCGGACAGAGATACGAGCAGTACTTC
v_gene: TRBV10-3; abundance: -; j_gene: TRBJ1-6; d_gene: -; CDR3aa: CAISVRNSPLHF; CDR3nt: TGTGCCATCAGTGTCCGGAATTCACCCCTCCACTTT
v_gene: TRBV7-9; abundance: -; j_gene: TRBJ2-3; d_gene: TRBD1; CDR3aa: CASSREGALKFDTQCF; CDR3nt: TGTGCCAGCAGCCGAGAGGGGGCCCTTAAATTTGATACGCAGTGTTTT
v_gene: TRBV6-4; abundance: many; j_gene: TRBJ2-7; d_gene: -; CDR3aa: CASSPYEQYF; CDR3nt: TGTGCCAGCAGTCCTTACGAGCAGTACTTC
v_gene: TRBV6-2/TRBV6-3; abundance: few; j_gene: TRBJ2-7; d_gene: TRBD1; CDR3aa: CASSDRDRATPLSYEQYF; CDR3nt: TGTGCCAGCAGCGACCGGGACAGGGCTACCCCCCTTTCCTACGAGCAGTACTTC
v_gene: TRBV29-1; abundance: -; j_gene: TRBJ2-5; d_gene: -; CDR3aa: CSSRRETQYF; CDR3nt: TGCAGCTCCAGAAGGGAGACCCAGTACTTC
v_gene: TRBV7-3; abundance: once; j_gene: TRBJ1-1; d_gene: -; CDR3aa: CASSPRTGMNTEASF; CDR3nt: TGTGCCAGCAGCCCGCGCACAGGTATGAACACTGAAGCTTCCTTT
v_gene: TRBV6-6; abundance: many; j_gene: TRBJ2-7; d_gene: TRBD1; CDR3aa: CASSYSGTGVGEQYF; CDR3nt: TGTGCCAGCAGTTACTCCGGGACAGGGGTGGGCGAGCAGTACTTC
v_gene: TRBV20-1; abundance: -; j_gene: TRBJ2-7; d_gene: -; CDR3aa: CSARSGGVWF; CDR3nt: TGCAGTGCTAGGTCAGGGGGGGTCTGGTTC
v_gene: TRBV29-1; abundance: many; j_gene: TRBJ2-7; d_gene: TRBD1; CDR3aa: CSVGDRNYEQYF; CDR3nt: TGCAGCGTTGGGGACAGAAACTACGAGCAGTACTTC
v_gene: TRBV9; abundance: many; j_gene: TRBJ2-5; d_gene: TRBD1; CDR3aa: CASSAGGGQGAGETQYF; CDR3nt: TGTGCCAGCAGCGCCGGAGGCGGACAGGGGGCTGGGGAGACCCAGTACTTC
v_gene: TRBV15; abundance: many; j_gene: TRBJ1-3; d_gene: -; CDR3aa: CATSRDKNTIYF; CDR3nt: TGTGCCACCAGCAGAGATAAAAACACCATATATTTT
v_gene: TRBV19; abundance: few; j_gene: TRBJ1-4; d_gene: -; CDR3aa: CASSRVGGREKLFF; CDR3nt: TGTGCCAGTAGTAGGGTGGGGGGTCGTGAAAAACTGTTTTTT
v_gene: TRBV5-8; abundance: many; j_gene: TRBJ2-7; d_gene: TRBD1; CDR3aa: CASSSAGTGGYEQYF; CDR3nt: TGTGCCAGCAGCTCCGCCGGGACAGGGGGCTACGAGCAGTACTTC
v_gene: TRBV4-2; abundance: many; j_gene: TRBJ2-1; d_gene: TRBD2; CDR3aa: CASSQVCLAGIFYNEQFF; CDR3nt: TGTGCCAGCAGCCAAGTTTGTCTAGCGGGGATATTCTACAATGAGCAGTTCTTC
v_gene: TRBV18; abundance: -; j_gene: TRBJ2-1; d_gene: -; CDR3aa: CASSLAENNEQFF; CDR3nt: TGTGCCAGCTCACTAGCGGAGAACAATGAGCAGTTCTTC
v_gene: TRBV29-1; abundance: -; j_gene: TRBJ1-2; d_gene: TRBD1; CDR3aa: CSVTGAGYGCTF; CDR3nt: TGCAGCGTTACAGGGGCGGGCTATGGCTGCACCTTC
v_gene: TRBV19; abundance: many; j_gene: TRBJ2-3; d_gene: -; CDR3aa: CASSSFLVTGDYADTQYF; CDR3nt: TGTGCCAGTAGTTCCTTTCTGGTGACGGGAGATTACGCAGATACGCAGTATTTT
v_gene: TRBV7-9; abundance: many; j_gene: TRBJ2-1; d_gene: -; CDR3aa: CASSLVGGGVNEQFF; CDR3nt: TGTGCCAGCAGCTTAGTTGGCGGGGGCGTCAATGAGCAGTTCTTC
v_gene: TRBV15; abundance: many; j_gene: TRBJ2-1; d_gene: TRBD2; CDR3aa: CATLAGGSYNEQFF; CDR3nt: TGTGCCACCTTAGCGGGAGGCTCCTACAATGAGCAGTTCTTC
v_gene: TRBV19; abundance: -; j_gene: TRBJ2-6; d_gene: -; CDR3aa: CASKRGAERDSGANVLTF; CDR3nt: TGTGCCAGTAAGAGGGGGGCGGAGAGGGACTCTGGGGCCAACGTCCTGACTTTC
v_gene: TRBV6-6; abundance: -; j_gene: TRBJ2-1; d_gene: TRBD2; CDR3aa: CASSHSTSGGPSSYNEQFF; CDR3nt: TGTGCCAGCAGTCACTCGACTAGCGGGGGCCCCAGCTCCTACAATGAGCAGTTCTTC
v_gene: TRBV27; abundance: -; j_gene: TRBJ1-2; d_gene: -; CDR3aa: CASSGRGGWDGYTF; CDR3nt: TGTGCCAGCAGTGGGCGGGGGGGTTGGGATGGCTACACCTTC
v_gene: TRBV12-3/TRBV12-4; abundance: many; j_gene: TRBJ1-5; d_gene: -; CDR3aa: CASSDGPDGPNQPQHF; CDR3nt: TGTGCCAGCAGTGACGGTCCGGACGGGCCCAATCAGCCCCAGCATTTT
v_gene: TRBV20-1; abundance: -; j_gene: TRBJ2-2; d_gene: TRBD1; CDR3aa: CSARDGTATTELFF; CDR3nt: TGCAGTGCTAGAGATGGGACAGCCACCACGGAGCTGTTTTTT
v_gene: TRBV13; abundance: many; j_gene: TRBJ1-2; d_gene: TRBD1; CDR3aa: CASSTIGQGYGYTF; CDR3nt: TGTGCCAGCAGCACGATAGGACAGGGGTATGGCTACACCTTC
v_gene: TRBV5-8; abundance: many; j_gene: TRBJ1-2; d_gene: TRBD1; CDR3aa: CASSYDRGALGYTF; CDR3nt: TGTGCCAGCAGCTACGACAGGGGCGCGCTCGGCTACACCTTC
v_gene: TRBV15; abundance: many; j_gene: TRBJ1-1; d_gene: -; CDR3aa: CATSRAGGARNTEAFF; CDR3nt: TGTGCCACCAGCAGGGCGGGCGGAGCGCGGAACACTGAAGCTTTCTTT
v_gene: TRBV5-1; abundance: -; j_gene: TRBJ2-3; d_gene: TRBD2; CDR3aa: CASSRLTSGRFGTDTQYF; CDR3nt: TGCGCCAGCAGCCGATTGACTAGCGGGAGGTTTGGCACAGATACGCAGTATTTT
v_gene: TRBV5-5; abundance: many; j_gene: TRBJ2-3; d_gene: -; CDR3aa: CASSLGPRWTDTQYF; CDR3nt: TGTGCCAGCAGCTTGGGGCCCCGTTGGACAGATACGCAGTATTTT
v_gene: TRBV4-1; abundance: many; j_gene: TRBJ1-6; d_gene: -; CDR3aa: CASSSQGSSYNSPLHF; CDR3nt: TGCGCCAGCAGTTCTCAGGGGAGCTCCTATAATTCACCCCTCCACTTT
v_gene: TRBV9; abundance: many; j_gene: TRBJ2-1; d_gene: -; CDR3aa: CASSVGYSPYNEQFF; CDR3nt: TGTGCCAGCAGCGTAGGGTATAGCCCCTACAATGAGCAGTTCTTC
v_gene: TRBV5-4; abundance: -; j_gene: TRBJ1-3; d_gene: -; CDR3aa: CASSLTDYNRNTIYF; CDR3nt: TGTGCCAGCAGCTTGACAGATTACAATCGAAACACCATATATTTT
v_gene: TRBV15; abundance: -; j_gene: TRBJ1-2; d_gene: -; CDR3aa: CANRQSYPNYGYTF; CDR3nt: TGTGCTAACAGACAGAGTTACCCTAACTATGGCTACACCTTC
v_gene: TRBV4-1; abundance: -; j_gene: TRBJ1-1; d_gene: -; CDR3aa: CASSHPGGWNTEAFF; CDR3nt: TGCGCCAGCAGCCACCCGGGGGGGTGGAACACTGAAGCTTTCTTT
v_gene: TRBV5-6; abundance: many; j_gene: TRBJ2-3; d_gene: -; CDR3aa: CASSLVGTSTDTQYF; CDR3nt: TGTGCCAGCAGCTTGGTGGGAACTAGCACAGATACGCAGTATTTT
v_gene: TRBV14; abundance: many; j_gene: TRBJ1-3; d_gene: TRBD1; CDR3aa: CASSQTTGLSGNTIYF; CDR3nt: TGTGCCAGCAGCCAAACGACAGGGCTGTCTGGAAACACCATATATTTT